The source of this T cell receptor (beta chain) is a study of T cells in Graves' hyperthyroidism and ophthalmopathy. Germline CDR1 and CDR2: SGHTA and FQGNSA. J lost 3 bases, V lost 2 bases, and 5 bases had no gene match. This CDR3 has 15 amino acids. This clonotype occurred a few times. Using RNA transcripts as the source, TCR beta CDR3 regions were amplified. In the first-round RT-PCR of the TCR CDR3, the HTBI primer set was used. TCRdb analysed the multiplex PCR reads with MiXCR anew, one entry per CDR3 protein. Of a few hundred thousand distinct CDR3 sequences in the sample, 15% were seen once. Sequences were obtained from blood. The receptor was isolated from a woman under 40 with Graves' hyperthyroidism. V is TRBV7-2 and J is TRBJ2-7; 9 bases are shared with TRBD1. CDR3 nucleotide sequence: TGTGCCAGCAGCTTAAGGACAGGGGTGGACTACGAGCAGTACTTC. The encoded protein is CASSLRTGVDYEQYF.